Presented here are 19 T cell receptor beta chains from one specimen sequenced in a study of T cells after yellow fever vaccination. TCRdb re-called the 5' RACE reads through MiXCR, storing one row per CDR3 protein. The data show over 250,000 distinct CDR3 sequences, over 4.5% seen once. The material sequenced was CD4+ T cells sorted from PBMCs, taken on the day of the yellow fever booster vaccination. The receptors stem from a man in his late teens or twenties who received the YFV17D yellow fever vaccine.

This clonotype was observed a few times. The J gene is TRBJ2-7, the V gene TRBV7-2, with 11 nucleotides matching TRBD2. Germline V gene lookup returns CDR1 SGHTA and CDR2 FQGNSA. The CDR3 is 15 amino acids. J lost 2 bases, V lost 3 bases, and 3 bases had no gene match. The CDR3 DNA is TGTGCCAGCAGCTTTAGCGGGGGGGGAGCCTACGAGCAGTACTTC. Its protein is CASSFSGGGAYEQYF.

This clonotype was seen at least ten times. The chain links TRBV5-4 to TRBJ2-3, with 9 bases identical to TRBD1. CDR3 length equals 14 residues. V was clipped by 4 bases and J by 2 bases; unmatched bases: 2. Germline CDR1 SGHNT, CDR2 YYREEE (reference sequence). CDR3 sequence (DNA): TGTGCCAGCAGCGTACAGGGGGCCACAGATACGCAGTATTTT. This codes for CASSVQGATDTQYF.

The chain is built from TRBV2 and TRBJ1-6, with 12 nucleotides matching TRBD1. Germline-derived CDR1 and CDR2 are SNHLY and FYNNEI. CDR3 length: 14 residues. Losses at the gene ends were 7 bases for V and 8 bases for J; bases not matched to a gene: 3. CDR3 sequence: CASTGTGGHSPLHF. In DNA, the CDR3 is TGTGCCAGCACCGGGACAGGGGGCCATTCACCCCTCCACTTT.

This clonotype was detected once. The chain is built from TRBV1 and TRBJ1-2. TRBV1 is a listed pseudogene. CDR3 size: 16 residues. For the CDR3, the DNA is TGCACCAGCCTCCGACATACTGGACGGGTTCTCTATGGCTACACCTTC. Translation: CTSLRHTGRVLYGYTF.

This clonotype was counted ten times or more. The chain couples TRBV5-1 to TRBJ2-5; D is perhaps TRBD2 (6 bases). V was shortened by 0 bases and J by 4 bases, with 10 bases between the two germline ends. In germline, CDR1 is SGHRS, CDR2 YFSETQ. There are 14 residues in the CDR3. CDR3: CASSLGGLRETQYF. In DNA form, the CDR3 reads TGCGCCAGCAGCTTGGGGGGACTCCGAGAGACCCAGTACTTC.

This sequence joins TRBV4-3 and TRBJ1-2; D is perhaps TRBD1 (5 bases). V was cut by 4 bases and J by 0 bases, with 15 bases left in between. CDR1 is LGHNA and CDR2 is YSLEER in the germline V gene. There are 16 residues in the CDR3. CDR3 in DNA: TGCGCCAGCAGCCGGGACCGCAGGTTGGCTAACTATGGCTACACCTTC. The encoded protein is CASSRDRRLANYGYTF.

This clonotype was seen many times. V usage is TRBV7-9 and J usage is TRBJ2-3; possible D gene TRBD1, 5 bases. Germline loops: CDR1 SEHNR, CDR2 FQNEAQ (reference sequence). V was cut by 3 bases and J by 2 bases, with 6 bases left in between. The CDR3 sequence is 13 residues long. In DNA, the CDR3 is TGTGCCAGCAGCTTCAGGGACACAGATACGCAGTATTTT. Its protein product is CASSFRDTDTQYF.

The chain uses TRBV27 and TRBJ2-2, with TRBD1 identical over 7 bases. The junction had 8 bases not matched to a gene; V was cut back by 6 bases and J by 4 bases. Germline V CDR1 and CDR2: MNHEY, SMNVEV (reference sequence). This CDR3 is built from 15 residues. The DNA of the CDR3 is TGTGCCAGCAGCTCCGGACAGGCGCCCACCGGGGAGCTGTTTTTT. Its protein product is CASSSGQAPTGELFF.

This clonotype was seen a few times. V and J are TRBV3-1 and TRBJ2-1; possible D gene TRBD2, 6 bases. CDR3 length: 15 residues. V was shortened by 5 bases and J by 0 bases, with 11 bases between the two germline ends. Germline V gene sequence: CDR1 LGHDT, CDR2 YNNKEL (reference sequence). The CDR3 protein is CASSAGRGSYNEQFF. CDR3 bases: TGTGCCAGCAGCGCGGGACGGGGCTCCTACAATGAGCAGTTCTTC.

This clonotype has only a few counts. CDR3 protein: CASSFYGDEQFF. The CDR3 DNA follows: TGCGCCAGCAGCTTCTATGGGGATGAGCAGTTCTTC. The chain carries TRBV5-1 and TRBJ2-1, with D unclear. The V and J ends lost 2 bases and 8 bases respectively, with 8 bases between them. CDR3 length: 12 residues. Germline CDR1 SGHRS, CDR2 YFSETQ.

This clonotype was seen a handful of times. V gene TRBV6-5 combines with J gene TRBJ1-6, with D possibly TRBD1 on 5 matching bases. Germline V gene data show CDR1 as MNHEY and CDR2 as SVGAGI. Between the trimmed V and J ends, which lost 6 bases and 0 bases, there was a span of 9 bases. This CDR3 is built from 15 residues. The DNA of the CDR3 is TGTGCCAGCAGGCAGGGTGTCTCCTATAATTCACCCCTCCACTTT. Amino acid sequence: CASRQGVSYNSPLHF.

There are a few counts of this clonotype. The chain uses TRBV20-1 and TRBJ1-4; D is unclear. The CDR3 totals 13 residues. V lost 3 bases to trimming and J lost 8 bases, with 13 bases between them. CDR1 and CDR2 from the germline V gene are DFQATT and SNEGSKA (reference sequence). CDR3 in amino acids: CSARGDLKEKLFF. In DNA, the CDR3 is TGCAGTGCTAGGGGAGACCTTAAGGAAAAACTGTTTTTT.

The chain combines TRBV2 with TRBJ1-2; D gene unclear. Trimming cost V 7 bases and J 2 bases, with 11 bases left between them. Germline V gene data show CDR1 as SNHLY and CDR2 as FYNNEI. The CDR3 loop spans 13 amino acids. This chain's CDR3 is CASNPGGNYGYTF. The DNA for the CDR3 is TGTGCCAGCAACCCCGGAGGGAACTATGGCTACACCTTC.

This clonotype was observed a few times. J is TRBJ1-5 and V is TRBV12-3 or TRBV12-4; D may be TRBD1 (5 bases). The CDR3 has 12 amino acids. V shed 8 bases and J shed 4 bases, with 9 bases lying between them. CDR3 loop: CASAGINQPQHF. The DNA of the CDR3 is TGTGCCAGCGCAGGGATTAATCAGCCCCAGCATTTT.

The rearrangement uses TRBV5-4 and TRBJ2-7; 8 nucleotides align to TRBD1. The trim removed 6 bases at V and 5 bases at J, leaving 7 bases unmatched. This CDR3 contains 13 residues. Germline loops: CDR1 SGHNT, CDR2 YYREEE (reference sequence). This chain's CDR3 is CASTRTGSDEQYF. The CDR3 DNA reads TGTGCCAGCACTAGGACAGGGAGCGACGAGCAGTACTTC.

The V call is TRBV7-2, the J call TRBJ2-4; 11 positions match TRBD2. The CDR3 is 12 amino acids. Trimming at V came to 6 bases and at J to 8 bases, leaving 0 bases not matched to a gene. Germline CDR1 is SGHTA and CDR2 is FQGNSA. CDR3: CASRLAGDIQYF. The CDR3 coding sequence is TGTGCCAGCAGACTAGCGGGGGACATTCAGTACTTC.

This clonotype was found a few times. The genes are TRBV20-1 and TRBJ2-7, with D possibly TRBD1 on 6 matching bases. From germline, CDR1 is DFQATT and CDR2 SNEGSKA (reference sequence). CDR3 length: 13 residues. V was trimmed by 0 bases and J by 2 bases, leaving 8 bases between them. The CDR3: CSAREDRTYEQYF. The CDR3 DNA reads as TGCAGTGCTAGAGAGGACAGAACCTACGAGCAGTACTTC.

Only a few counts were recorded for this clonotype. This sequence joins TRBV23-1 and TRBJ2-7; no definite D call. TRBV23-1 qualifies as an ORF whose function is uncertain. The CDR3 totals 15 residues. With 4 bases removed from V and 0 bases from J, the gap between germline ends came to 13 bases. CDR3 sequence reads: CASSLGTLGSYEQYF. The CDR3 DNA follows: TGCGCCAGCAGTCTGGGCACCCTTGGCTCCTACGAGCAGTACTTC.

The chain uses TRBV5-1 and TRBJ2-1; 7 bases are shared with TRBD1. Per germline, CDR1 SGHRS and CDR2 YFSETQ. The CDR3 has 12 amino acids. Trimming at V came to 5 bases and at J to 10 bases, leaving 6 bases not matched to a gene. The CDR3 is CASRSGGGEQFF. Written as DNA, the CDR3 is TGCGCCAGCAGATCAGGGGGTGGAGAGCAGTTCTTC.